The 14 T cell receptor beta chains presented below share a single source sample, sequenced in a study of OX40 agonist ivuxolimab in advanced cancers. Some clones are missing from TCRdb's copy, which holds only in-frame ones; the method was immunoSEQ multiplex PCR. The sample includes some 81,000 clones, approximately 86% of them seen just once. This specimen consisted of CD4+ or CD8+ T cells sorted from blood, obtained in a trial of the OX40 agonist ivuxolimab. The origin of the receptors is an adult with an advanced solid tumor such as melanoma, head and neck, liver or kidney cancer.

The rearrangement links TRBV10-2 to TRBJ1-2, with 7 nucleotides matching TRBD1. The CDR3 has 13 amino acids. Trimming took 3 bases from V and 4 from J; bases not matched to a gene: 2. CDR1 is WSHSY and CDR2 is SAAADI in the germline V gene. This CDR3 reads CASSEDRAYGYTF. The CDR3 nucleotides read TGCGCCAGCAGTGAAGACAGGGCCTATGGCTACACCTTC.

V and J are TRBV18 and TRBJ2-5; 7 bases agree with TRBD2. Germline trimming cut 3 bases from V and 3 bases from J; bases unmatched to any gene: 7. Germline V gives CDR1 KGHSH, CDR2 LQKENI. This CDR3 is built from 15 residues. The CDR3 DNA sequence: TGTGCCAGCTCACCCCCCAATGGGGGGGAAGAGACCCAGTACTTC. Residues: CASSPPNGGEETQYF.

J is TRBJ2-1 and V is TRBV5-4; 10 bases are a match to TRBD2. This CDR3 spans 18 amino acids. The V and J ends lost 0 bases and 0 bases, in that order; junction bases with no gene match: 6. The V gene's germline CDR1 is SGHNT and CDR2 YYREEE (reference sequence). CDR3 in DNA: TGTGCCAGCAGCTTGGCTAGCGGGGGCTCCGTCTCCTACAATGAGCAGTTCTTC. It is translated as CASSLASGGSVSYNEQFF.

Notes on this clone: Distinct nucleotide sequences in the sample also encode this CDR3. V is TRBV25-1 and J is TRBJ1-4; no reliable D call. The germline V gene has CDR1 MGHDK and CDR2 SYGVNS. V was cut by 3 bases and J by 6 bases, with 14 bases left in between. The CDR3 spans 15 residues. For the CDR3, the DNA is TGTGCCAGCAGTGATCCCACTAACGGACATGAAAAACTGTTTTTT. Translated: CASSDPTNGHEKLFF.

The chain is built from TRBV6-5 and TRBJ1-6, with a tentative D call TRBD1 (6 bases). Germline V lookup: CDR1 MNHEY, CDR2 SVGAGI. The CDR3 covers 16 residues. V was clipped by 2 bases and J by 8 bases, with 16 bases between them. For the CDR3, the DNA is TGTGCCAGCAGTTACACAGGTCTAAGGGGGGATTCACCCCTCCACTTT. It is translated as CASSYTGLRGDSPLHF.

The genes are TRBV5-4 and TRBJ1-6, with 8 bases that match TRBD1. Germline CDR1 reads SGHNT; CDR2 reads YYREEE (reference sequence). The junction had 7 bases not matched to a gene; V was cut back by 4 bases and J by 7 bases. The CDR3 consists of 15 residues. The CDR3 DNA is TGTGCCAGCAGCACGGACAGGGTGGCGAATTCACCCCTCCACTTT. The encoded protein is CASSTDRVANSPLHF.

J is TRBJ2-5 and V is TRBV6-6; 11 bases align to TRBD2. CDR1 is MNHNY, CDR2 SVGAGI, per germline (reference sequence). CDR3 length: 16 amino acids. V shed 3 bases and J 3 bases; nucleotides not matched to a gene: 6. The CDR3 DNA sequence: TGTGCCAGCAGTTATGGGCTAGCGGGGGGAAAAGAGACCCAGTACTTC. This sequence encodes CASSYGLAGGKETQYF.

The V and J genes are TRBV6-5 and TRBJ1-1, with TRBD1 identical over 9 bases. V lost 4 bases to trimming and J lost 4 bases; unmatched junction nucleotides: 10. The germline CDR1 and CDR2 sequences are MNHEY and SVGAGI. The CDR3 has 16 residues. DNA of the CDR3: TGTGCCAGCAGTTTGTACCGGACAGGGGCGCCCACTGAAGCTTTCTTT. Translation gives CASSLYRTGAPTEAFF.

This clone was seen only a few times. This chain joins TRBV29-1 and TRBJ1-1; TRBD1 agrees at 7 bases. This CDR3 has 11 amino acids. The V gene's germline CDR1 is SQVTM and CDR2 ANQGSEA. With 7 bases clipped from V and 3 bases from J, the junction kept 2 bases outside the gene matches. The CDR3 sequence is CSGDRDTEAFF. The CDR3 nucleotides are TGCAGCGGCGACAGGGACACTGAAGCTTTCTTT.

The chain uses TRBV18 and TRBJ2-3; 7 bases align to TRBD1. V trimming: 3 bases; J trimming: 4 bases; junction bases outside the gene matches: 4. There are 14 residues in the CDR3. CDR1 is KGHSH and CDR2 is LQKENI in the germline V gene. This chain's CDR3 is CASSPPTGSDTQYF. The DNA of the CDR3 is TGTGCCAGCTCACCTCCGACAGGGTCAGATACGCAGTATTTT.

V and J are TRBV5-5 and TRBJ2-1; possible D gene TRBD1, 6 bases. The germline V and J ends were trimmed by 2 bases and 1 base, with 10 bases remaining between them. Germline V lookup: CDR1 SGHKS, CDR2 YYEKEE (reference sequence). The CDR3 runs to 15 residues. DNA of the CDR3: TGTGCCAGCAGCTTAACAGGGAAGTCCTACAATGAGCAGTTCTTC. Protein sequence: CASSLTGKSYNEQFF.

The chain combines TRBV13 with TRBJ2-7; the D gene is possibly TRBD2 (5 bases). The CDR3 sequence is 14 residues long. Per germline, CDR1 PRHDT and CDR2 FYEKMQ (reference sequence). Trimming took off 7 bases at V and 2 bases at J, with 15 bases between the two ends. The CDR3 bases are TGTGCCAGCACCGGAGGCGCTATGACCTACGAGCAGTACTTC. Translating it yields CASTGGAMTYEQYF.

V and J are TRBV28 and TRBJ1-2, with D possibly matching TRBD1 (6 bases). The CDR3 is 13 amino acids. Germline CDR1 reads MDHEN; CDR2 reads SYDVKM. V was pared by 5 bases and J by 6 bases, with 13 bases between. CDR3 coding DNA: TGTGCCAGCAGTCAACAGGGAGGGAATGGCTACACCTTC. It codes for CASSQQGGNGYTF.

The gene calls are TRBV11-2 and TRBJ2-7; 8 bases align to TRBD1. Trimming at V came to 5 bases and at J to 5 bases, leaving 5 bases not matched to a gene. This CDR3 has 13 amino acids. Germline CDR1 SGHAT, CDR2 FQNNGV. The CDR3, as DNA: TGTGCCAGCAGCCCATCAGGGGGCCACGAGCAGTACTTC. It yields the protein CASSPSGGHEQYF.